This is a list of T cell receptor beta chains from one sample in a study of blood T cell repertoires in COVID-19. Some clones are missing from TCRdb's copy, which holds only in-frame ones; the method was immunoSEQ multiplex PCR. This sample has fewer than 350,000 clones, with roughly 85% found just once. The sequenced material came from PBMCs or T cells enriched from blood (not recorded which). These receptor sequences come from a woman aged 30 to 39 who had been exposed to COVID-19. Each CDR3 is given with its conserved first and last residue. A D gene is named only where the DNA matches it firmly. The size entry is marked missing in some rows and otherwise reads once, few, many or a size class.

D gene,V gene,clone size,J gene,CDR3 protein,CDR3 DNA
TRBD1,TRBV28,.,TRBJ1-5,CASSHVTGDSNQPQHF,TGTGCCAGCAGCCACGTGACAGGGGATAGCAATCAGCCCCAGCATTTT
.,TRBV30,.,TRBJ1-2,CAWNIEYGYTF,TGTGCCTGGAATATCGAGTATGGCTACACCTTC
.,TRBV25-1,.,TRBJ1-6,CASSDLKASGYNSPLHF,TGTGCCAGCAGTGACCTTAAGGCTTCGGGATATAATTCACCCCTCCACTTT
.,TRBV5-4,.,TRBJ2-5,CASSIRETQYF,TGTGCCAGCAGCATTCGAGAGACCCAGTACTTC
.,TRBV7-9,.,TRBJ1-3,CASSLSGDTIYF,TGTGCCAGCAGCCTTTCGGGAGACACCATATATTTT
.,TRBV11-2,.,TRBJ2-7,CASSLPSGYEQYF,TGTGCCAGCAGTCTGCCCAGCGGCTACGAGCAGTACTTC
TRBD1,TRBV5-8,.,TRBJ1-4,CASSLGTGREKLFF,TGTGCCAGCAGCCTGGGGACAGGCAGGGAAAAACTGTTTTTT
.,TRBV10-3,.,TRBJ2-2,CAISEPGDTGELFF,TGTGCCATCAGTGAACCAGGGGACACCGGGGAGCTGTTTTTT
.,TRBV30,.,TRBJ1-1,CAWSSPQGLRAEAFF,TGTGCCTGGAGTTCCCCCCAGGGACTGAGAGCTGAAGCTTTCTTT
.,TRBV4-3,.,TRBJ2-2,CASSHGRTLTGELFF,TGCGCCAGCAGCCATGGACGGACACTCACCGGGGAGCTGTTTTTT
.,TRBV3-1/TRBV3-2,.,TRBJ1-3,CASSQVGAGNTIYF,TGTGCCAGCAGCCAAGTGGGGGCGGGAAACACCATATATTTT
.,TRBV10-1,.,TRBJ1-6,CASSESIGGSPLHF,TGCGCCAGTAGTGAGTCGATTGGGGGCTCACCCCTCCACTTT
TRBD2,TRBV27,.,TRBJ2-3,CASSFGGGSTDTQYF,TGTGCCAGCAGTTTCGGCGGGGGAAGCACAGATACGCAGTATTTT
.,TRBV6-1,once,TRBJ2-7,CASSGGWSVSSYEQYF,TGTGCCAGCAGTGGAGGGTGGAGCGTCAGCTCCTACGAGCAGTACTTC
TRBD1,TRBV30,.,TRBJ2-7,CADSRPKTGVTYEQYF,TGTGCCGACTCGCGCCCAAAGACAGGGGTCACCTACGAGCAGTACTTC
TRBD2,TRBV5-1,.,TRBJ2-2,CASSGTSGNPNTGELFF,TGCGCCAGCAGCGGGACTAGCGGGAACCCAAACACCGGGGAGCTGTTTTTT
.,TRBV30,.,TRBJ2-4,CAWSGDLGNIQYF,TGTGCCTGGAGTGGGGACTTGGGAAACATTCAGTACTTC
.,TRBV30,once,TRBJ1-1,CAWSGTAEAFF,TGTGCCTGGAGTGGAACTGCTGAAGCTTTCTTT
TRBD1,TRBV9,.,TRBJ1-2,CASSVAIPGGDYGYTF,TGTGCCAGCAGCGTAGCTATACCAGGGGGCGACTATGGCTACACCTTC
TRBD1,TRBV19,.,TRBJ2-6,CASSLRGILSGANVLTF,TGTGCCAGTAGTCTCAGGGGGATTCTATCTGGGGCCAACGTCCTGACTTTC
TRBD1,TRBV7-8,.,TRBJ1-2,CASSWGQNYGYTF,TGTGCCAGCAGTTGGGGACAGAACTATGGCTACACCTTC
TRBD1,TRBV28,.,TRBJ1-1,CASPGQGGEAFF,TGTGCCAGTCCGGGACAGGGGGGTGAAGCTTTCTTT
TRBD2,TRBV5-1,.,TRBJ2-5,CASSGLQIGRAGETQYF,TGCGCCAGCAGCGGTCTTCAGATCGGGAGGGCCGGGGAGACCCAGTACTTC
.,TRBV2,.,TRBJ1-1,CASRGQYMNTEAFF,TGTGCCAGCAGAGGACAGTACATGAACACTGAAGCTTTCTTT
TRBD2,TRBV5-1,.,TRBJ2-7,CASSPGLAGGEQYF,TGCGCCAGCAGCCCGGGACTAGCGGGAGGCGAGCAGTACTTC
.,TRBV4-3,.,TRBJ1-3,CASSQDIGNTIYF,TGCGCCAGCAGCCAAGATATCGGAAACACCATATATTTT
TRBD1,TRBV6-5,.,TRBJ2-3,CASSSGQGPSTDTQYF,TGTGCCAGCAGTTCAGGACAGGGACCGAGCACAGATACGCAGTATTTT
.,TRBV7-2,.,TRBJ1-2,CASSLARNSVINYGYTF,TGTGCCAGCAGCTTAGCGCGAAATTCGGTGATCAACTATGGCTACACCTTC
.,TRBV2,.,TRBJ1-6,CASSVNEDSPLHF,TGTGCCAGCAGTGTAAACGAGGATTCACCCCTCCACTTT
.,TRBV28,.,TRBJ2-5,CASNRSWRETQYF,TGTGCCAGCAACCGATCCTGGAGAGAGACCCAGTACTTC
TRBD2,TRBV18,.,TRBJ2-1,CASSLAGTINEQFF,TGTGCCAGCTCACTAGCCGGGACTATCAATGAGCAGTTCTTC
.,TRBV28,.,TRBJ1-1,CASSLTPGNTEAFF,TGTGCCAGCAGTTTAACCCCCGGGAACACTGAAGCTTTCTTT
TRBD2,TRBV5-1,.,TRBJ2-3,CASSFRTSGRDTQYF,TGCGCCAGCAGCTTTAGGACTAGCGGGCGAGATACGCAGTATTTT
TRBD2,TRBV28,.,TRBJ2-7,CASGGVTAGTYEQYF,TGTGCCAGCGGTGGGGTGACAGCGGGGACCTACGAGCAGTACTTC
.,TRBV19,.,TRBJ1-1,CASNSEISGVTEAFF,TGTGCCAGTAACTCAGAGATTTCAGGGGTCACTGAAGCTTTCTTT
TRBD1,TRBV30,.,TRBJ1-2,CARRNTGGGDGYTF,TGTGCCCGACGAAATACAGGGGGCGGGGATGGCTACACCTTC
.,TRBV23-1,.,TRBJ1-5,CASRPTGFNQPQHF,TGCGCCAGCAGACCGACAGGTTTCAATCAGCCCCAGCATTTT
.,TRBV30,.,TRBJ2-3,CAWRHRENTDTQYF,TGTGCCTGGCGACACAGGGAAAACACAGATACGCAGTATTTT
.,TRBV4-1,once,TRBJ2-7,CASSPSPMYDEQYF,TGCGCCAGCAGCCCTAGTCCAATGTACGACGAGCAGTACTTC
TRBD2,TRBV5-4,.,TRBJ2-1,CASSPGTSGSNEQFF,TGTGCCAGCAGCCCGGGGACTAGCGGGAGCAATGAGCAGTTCTTC
.,TRBV5-1,.,TRBJ1-3,CASSLDGQGNTIYF,TGCGCCAGCAGCTTGGACGGACAGGGAAACACCATATATTTT
TRBD1,TRBV11-2,.,TRBJ1-4,CASSFYRGGSEKLFF,TGTGCCAGCAGCTTCTACAGGGGTGGTAGTGAAAAACTGTTTTTT
.,TRBV20-1,.,TRBJ2-4,CSAREIEIQYF,TGCAGTGCTAGAGAAATTGAGATTCAGTACTTC
.,TRBV28,.,TRBJ1-1,CASSSPGHMNTEAFF,TGTGCCAGCAGTTCCCCGGGACACATGAACACTGAAGCTTTCTTT
.,TRBV4-1,.,TRBJ1-2,CASSQPAEASGYTF,TGCGCCAGCAGCCAACCCGCGGAAGCGAGTGGCTACACCTTC
TRBD1,TRBV27,.,TRBJ1-1,CASSLFPDRGTEAFF,TGTGCCAGCAGTTTATTCCCCGACAGGGGCACTGAAGCTTTCTTT
TRBD2,TRBV2,.,TRBJ2-5,CASSLTSGRETQYF,TGTGCCAGCAGTCTGACTAGCGGGAGGGAGACCCAGTACTTC
.,TRBV27,.,TRBJ1-2,CASTAASGGYTF,TGTGCCAGCACCGCGGCCTCGGGTGGCTACACCTTC
.,TRBV6-5,.,TRBJ1-2,CASWKSELTGYTF,TGTGCCAGCTGGAAATCAGAGTTGACAGGCTACACCTTC
TRBD2,TRBV15,.,TRBJ2-5,CATSTLLTSPSEETQYF,TGTGCCACCAGCACTCTCCTGACTAGCCCTTCCGAGGAGACCCAGTACTTC
.,TRBV19,.,TRBJ1-5,CASSTGGRDQPQHF,TGTGCCAGTAGTACTGGGGGCCGCGATCAGCCCCAGCATTTT
TRBD2,TRBV29-1,.,TRBJ2-7,CSVRTSGAYEQYF,TGCAGCGTTCGGACTAGCGGCGCCTACGAGCAGTACTTC
TRBD2,TRBV4-1,once,TRBJ2-1,CASSQGGAGIFSNEQFF,TGCGCCAGCAGCCAAGGGGGAGCGGGGATCTTCTCCAATGAGCAGTTCTTC
.,TRBV28,.,TRBJ1-6,CASTLGGGQDSPLHF,TGTGCCAGCACCCTGGGCGGGGGCCAAGATTCACCCCTCCACTTT
.,TRBV10-1,.,TRBJ2-1,CASSELAGAGDNEQFF,TGCGCCAGCAGTGAATTAGCAGGGGCCGGAGACAATGAGCAGTTCTTC
.,TRBV7-3,.,TRBJ1-2,CASSFSGGGVYGYTF,TGTGCCAGCAGCTTTTCAGGCGGGGGAGTTTATGGCTACACCTTC
TRBD1,TRBV10-3,once,TRBJ1-1,CAISRQGLNTEAFF,TGTGCCATCAGTAGACAGGGCCTGAACACTGAAGCTTTCTTT